A single sample is the source of the 29 T cell receptor beta chains below, sequenced in a study of human T cells and chemical hapten exposure (dated by TCRdb to the early 2020s). Library creation used 5' RACE. Data came from an Illumina MiSeq. TCRdb reworked the public reads: Q25 trimming with fastp, MiXCR clone assembly, productive beta chains retained. Identical CDR3 protein sequences are pooled into one entry, listed with their most common genes and DNA. This sample gives about 140,000 distinct CDR3 sequences in total; 4.1% of them show up just once. Approximately 1.3% of the sample lies in the top ten. Unfractionated whole blood was collected in Tempus Blood RNA tubes, and total RNA was extracted from that blood. These receptors originate from a female donor in good health.

This clonotype was counted at least ten times. The V and J genes are TRBV24-1 and TRBJ2-3, with TRBD1 matching over 7 bases. In germline, CDR1 is KGHDR, CDR2 SFDVKD. The length of the CDR3 is 15 residues. V was clipped by 12 bases and J by 3 bases; unmatched bases: 14. CDR3 nucleotide sequence: TGTGCCCCTATCGAGACAGGGACGGGGACAGATACGCAGTATTTT. It is translated as CAPIETGTGTDTQYF.

The table lists this clonotype with a few counts. The chain uses TRBV20-1 and TRBJ1-2, with D possibly being TRBD1 (5 bases). This CDR3 is built from 12 residues. The ends were cut back, 1 base at V and 12 bases at J, with 15 bases in the middle. Germline CDR1 is DFQATT and CDR2 is SNEGSKA (reference sequence). The CDR3 reads CSARGRQGLDTF. CDR3 nucleotide sequence: TGCAGTGCTAGAGGAAGGCAGGGTTTAGACACCTTC.

Turning to this clonotype: It may be a read error: a sequence one base away is much more abundant. The V gene is TRBV6-5, the J gene TRBJ1-2, with D possibly matching TRBD1 (5 bases). The CDR3 covers 14 residues. V shed 6 bases and J shed 8 bases, with 19 bases lying between them. Germline V CDR1 and CDR2: MNHEY, SVGAGI. The CDR3 nucleotides read TGTGCCAGCAGACTCCCACCAGGGTTTGTAGGCTACACCTTC. Translating it yields CASRLPPGFVGYTF.

This clonotype was observed many times. The rearrangement links TRBV5-1 to TRBJ2-5; D possibly uses TRBD1 or TRBD2 (5 bases each). V lost 0 bases and J 4 bases, leaving 13 bases between the germline ends. Germline CDR1 reads SGHRS; CDR2 reads YFSETQ. The CDR3 has 15 amino acids. The CDR3 region has the DNA TGCGCCAGCAGCTTGGCCGGGACGTTAGGAGAGACCCAGTACTTC. Its protein product is CASSLAGTLGETQYF. Drawing the rest from reference TRBV5-1 and TRBJ2-5, the complete variable domain is KAGVTQTPRYLIKTRGQQVTLSCSPISGHRSVSWYQQTPGQGLQFLFEYFSETQRNKGNFPGRFSGRQFSNSRSEMNVSTLELGDSALYLCASSLAGTLGETQYFGPGTRLLVL.

This clonotype was seen ten or more times. The chain carries TRBV9 and TRBJ2-2, with TRBD1 identical over 10 bases. The CDR3 consists of 17 residues. The V and J ends lost 3 bases and 0 bases, in that order; junction bases with no gene match: 5. Germline V gene sequence: CDR1 SGDLS, CDR2 YYNGEE. This chain's CDR3 is CASSARGQGANTGELFF. As DNA, the CDR3 is TGTGCCAGCAGCGCCCGTGGACAGGGGGCGAACACCGGGGAGCTGTTTTTT.

This clonotype was counted ten times or more. J is TRBJ2-1 and V is TRBV11-1; tentatively, D is TRBD2 (5 bases). Germline-derived CDR1 and CDR2 are SGHAT and FQDESV (reference sequence). Deletions cut 2 bases from V and 15 bases from J, with 20 bases between. This CDR3 has 14 amino acids. For the CDR3, the DNA is TGTGCCAGCAGCTTAATGGCGGAGGTTGTGTCGCGGTTCTTC. It specifies CASSLMAEVVSRFF.

Only a few counts were recorded for this clonotype. The chain carries TRBV20-1 and TRBJ2-5; D remains ambiguous. Trimming removed 3 bases from V and 3 bases from J, with 14 bases in between. The CDR3 sequence is 14 residues long. CDR1 and CDR2 from the germline V gene are DFQATT and SNEGSKA (reference sequence). CDR3 bases: TGCAGTGCTAGCCTTTCCCGGTTCAAAGAGACCCAGTACTTC. It yields the protein CSASLSRFKETQYF.

The chain combines TRBV18 with TRBJ1-5, with a weak D call TRBD1 (6 bases). This CDR3 is 14 amino acids long. Trimming left V 3 bases short and J 6 bases short, with 12 bases between. In germline, CDR1 is KGHSH, CDR2 LQKENI. In nucleotides, the CDR3 is TGTGCCAGCTCACCCACAGGGTGTCCTCAGCCCCAGCATTTT. Its translation: CASSPTGCPQPQHF. The whole variable domain, remainder taken from reference TRBV18 and TRBJ1-5, is NAGVMQNPRHLVRRRGQEARLRCSPMKGHSHVYWYRQLPEEGLKFMVYLQKENIIDESGMPKERFSAEFPKEGPSILRIQQVVRGDSAAYFCASSPTGCPQPQHFGDGTRLSIL.

The CDR3 loop reads CASSIVWGTSGSTDTQYF. The DNA for the CDR3 is TGTGCCAGTAGTATTGTGTGGGGGACTAGCGGGAGCACAGATACGCAGTATTTT. The chain recombines TRBV19 with TRBJ2-3, with 12 bases matching TRBD2. This CDR3 region has 18 residues. Germline-derived CDR1 and CDR2 are LNHDA and SQIVND (reference sequence). After removal of 3 bases from V and 0 bases from J, the junction contained 7 bases not matched to a gene.

This clonotype has a handful of counts. The CDR3 DNA is TGTGCCAGCAGCTTTGGCCCGGGTTGGAGCTACGAGCAGTACTTC. Translated: CASSFGPGWSYEQYF. The chain recombines TRBV5-4 with TRBJ2-7; no firm D call. The CDR3 runs to 15 residues. CDR1 is SGHNT and CDR2 is YYREEE in the germline V gene (reference sequence). Trimming left V 2 bases short and J 3 bases short, with 15 bases between.

This clonotype has a count of ten or more. The genes are TRBV30 and TRBJ2-3; tentative D call: TRBD1 (5 bases). Trimming removed 7 bases from V and 5 bases from J, with 19 bases in between. The CDR3 loop spans 14 amino acids. Looked up from germline, CDR1 is GTSNPN and CDR2 is SVGIG (reference sequence). CDR3 region: CASHFRAKGDTQYF. CDR3 bases: TGTGCCTCACACTTCAGGGCAAAGGGAGATACGCAGTATTTT.

The table lists this clonotype with many counts. The chain carries TRBV20-1 and TRBJ2-5, with 9 bases fitting TRBD2. J was trimmed by 5 bases and V by 4 bases; bases with no gene match: 11. The CDR3 spans 15 residues. In germline, CDR1 is DFQATT, CDR2 SNEGSKA (reference sequence). In nucleotides, the CDR3 is TGCAGTGCTATCGTCGCGGGGGGGCCGACGGAGACCCAGTACTTC. This gives the protein CSAIVAGGPTETQYF.

This clonotype was found a few times. The chain employs TRBV20-1 and TRBJ1-4; TRBD1 matches at 9 bases. The CDR3 is made up of 16 amino acids. Trimming removed 1 base from V and 4 bases from J; junction bases left unmatched: 7. Germline V CDR1 and CDR2: DFQATT, SNEGSKA (reference sequence). The CDR3 DNA reads as TGCAGTGCTAGAGCCACAGGGGGCAGGATTAATGAAAAACTGTTTTTT. Protein sequence: CSARATGGRINEKLFF.

In its sample, this clonotype was seen many times. The chain recombines TRBV29-1 with TRBJ1-3; D not resolved. The CDR3 length is 15 residues. The germline gives CDR1 SQVTM, CDR2 ANQGSEA. Trimming pared 4 bases from V and 2 bases from J, leaving 15 bases between. Written as DNA, the CDR3 is TGCAGCGTTGCCTCGACCCTTAGGACTGGAAACACCATATATTTT. Translating it yields CSVASTLRTGNTIYF.

At least ten counts were recorded for this clonotype. A junction end diverges from the germline sequence, so it may reflect a read error. This chain joins TRBV28 and TRBJ1-5, with a weak D call TRBD1 (5 bases). The germline CDR1 and CDR2 sequences are MDHEN and SYDVKM. The CDR3 contains 15 residues. CDR3 residues: CASSIWDLSNQPQHF. The CDR3 region has the DNA TGTGCCAGCAGTATATGGGACCTTAGCAATCAGCCCCAGCATTTT. Full variable domain (outside the CDR3, taken from reference TRBV28 and TRBJ1-5): DVKVTQSSRYLVKRTGEKVFLECVQDMDHENMFWYRQDPGLGLRLIYFSYDVKMKEKGDIPEGYSVSREKKERFSLILESASTNQTSMYLCASSIWDLSNQPQHFGDGTRLSIL.

This clonotype appeared a few times. The chain employs TRBV6-6 and TRBJ1-2; TRBD1 agrees at 7 bases. Germline V gives CDR1 MNHNY, CDR2 SVGAGI (reference sequence). There are 14 residues in the CDR3. V was pared by 5 bases and J by 4 bases, with 7 bases of the junction left unmatched. CDR3: CASSQQGLAYGYTF. As DNA, the CDR3 is TGTGCCAGCAGTCAACAGGGGTTAGCCTATGGCTACACCTTC.

This clonotype was recorded at least ten times. The rearrangement uses TRBV4-1 and TRBJ1-2; D gene ambiguous. CDR1 and CDR2 from the germline V gene are MGHRA and YSYEKL. Trimming removed 0 bases at V and 2 bases at J, with 13 bases between. This CDR3 spans 16 amino acids. CDR3: CASSQDEYAGNYGYTF. CDR3 in DNA: TGCGCCAGCAGCCAAGACGAGTACGCCGGAAACTATGGCTACACCTTC.

Comment on this clonotype: This clone may be a read error of a much larger clone one base away. The rearrangement links TRBV20-1 to TRBJ2-7, with D maybe TRBD1 (6 bases). The germline V gene encodes CDR1 DFQATT and CDR2 SNEGSKA (reference sequence). This CDR3 has 14 amino acids. The CDR3 DNA reads as TGCAGTGCTAGAGGACAGGACAACTCCGACGAGCAGTACTTC. It is translated as CSARGQDNSDEQYF.

The rearrangement uses TRBV3-1 and TRBJ2-1; TRBD2 matches at 11 bases. Germline loops: CDR1 LGHDT, CDR2 YNNKEL (reference sequence). The CDR3 runs 16 residues. With V trimmed by 0 bases and J by 8 bases, 6 bases remained unmatched. The CDR3 DNA sequence: TGTGCCAGCAGCCAAGAAGGGCTAGCGGGGGGCGATGAGCAGTTCTTC. Amino acids: CASSQEGLAGGDEQFF.

Ten or more counts support this clonotype. V gene TRBV2 combines with J gene TRBJ1-5; 9 bases match TRBD1. Trimming removed 11 bases from V and 2 bases from J; junction bases left unmatched: 4. Germline V gives CDR1 SNHLY, CDR2 FYNNEI. The CDR3 consists of 13 residues. The CDR3 bases are TGTGCCTGTAGACAGGGGGGCAATCAGCCCCAGCATTTT. This encodes CACRQGGNQPQHF. Full variable domain (remainder filled in from reference TRBV2 and TRBJ1-5): EPEVTQTPSHQVTQMGQEVILRCVPISNHLYFYWYRQILGQKVEFLVSFYNNEISEKSEIFDDQFSVERPDGSNFTLKIRSTKLEDSAMYFCACRQGGNQPQHFGDGTRLSIL.

This clonotype was detected many times. The chain carries TRBV3-1 and TRBJ1-1; 9 bases are shared with TRBD1. This CDR3 has 15 residues. V gave up 6 bases and J gave up 1 base; unmatched junction bases: 6. CDR1 and CDR2 from the germline V gene are LGHDT and YNNKEL (reference sequence). The CDR3 DNA reads as TGTGCCAGCAGAGGGGGGGGACAGGGGAACACTGAAGCTTTCTTT. Protein sequence: CASRGGGQGNTEAFF.

This clonotype showed up many times. The rearrangement joins TRBV6-1 to TRBJ1-4, with 7 bases that match TRBD1. There are 15 residues in the CDR3. V lost 6 bases to trimming and J lost 2 bases; unmatched junction nucleotides: 6. Germline-derived CDR1 and CDR2 are MNHNS and SASEGT. The CDR3 bases are TGTGCCAGCAGACCTGACAGGGTCACTAATGAAAAACTGTTTTTT. Translated: CASRPDRVTNEKLFF.

The table lists this clonotype with a few counts. The rearrangement uses TRBV3-1 and TRBJ1-1; D unclear. The germline V and J ends were trimmed by 5 bases and 0 bases, with 7 bases remaining between them. The germline V gene encodes CDR1 LGHDT and CDR2 YNNKEL (reference sequence). This CDR3 is built from 13 residues. CDR3 nucleotide sequence: TGTGCCAGCAGCATCACAGTGAACACTGAAGCTTTCTTT. Protein sequence: CASSITVNTEAFF.

This clonotype was seen ten or more times. The chain uses TRBV28 and TRBJ1-2, with a tentative D call TRBD1 (5 bases). Looked up from germline, CDR1 is MDHEN and CDR2 is SYDVKM. This CDR3 has 13 residues. The V gene lost 8 bases and the J gene lost 5 bases, with 15 bases spanning the gap. The CDR3 DNA sequence: TGTGCCAGCGGAGAGGTGGGGGATTATGGCTACACCTTC. It codes for CASGEVGDYGYTF.

This clonotype was observed a few times. The chain couples TRBV4-1 to TRBJ2-7, with D unresolved. V shed 1 base and J shed 3 bases, with 16 bases lying between them. The CDR3 runs to 16 residues. The germline V gene encodes CDR1 MGHRA and CDR2 YSYEKL. This CDR3 is CASSQVAVKENYEQYF. The CDR3 DNA is TGCGCCAGCAGCCAAGTCGCAGTTAAAGAGAACTACGAGCAGTACTTC.

The chain employs TRBV5-4 and TRBJ1-2; 7 bases map to TRBD1. Germline V CDR1 and CDR2: SGHNT, YYREEE (reference sequence). CDR3 size: 12 residues. V lost 4 bases to trimming and J lost 10 bases; unmatched junction nucleotides: 7. CDR3 in amino acids: CASSADRTDYTF. The CDR3 DNA sequence: TGTGCCAGCAGCGCGGACAGGACAGACTACACCTTC.

This clonotype was observed many times. This rearrangement joins TRBV7-9 to TRBJ2-1; D perhaps matches TRBD1 (5 bases). Germline V lookup: CDR1 SEHNR, CDR2 FQNEAQ (reference sequence). The CDR3 spans 15 residues. V lost 3 bases and J 1 base, leaving 10 bases between the germline ends. CDR3 bases: TGTGCCAGCAGCTTTTTGGGGCCATCCTACAATGAGCAGTTCTTC. It codes for CASSFLGPSYNEQFF.

This clonotype was detected many times. This chain joins TRBV7-6 and TRBJ2-1; 9 bases align to TRBD2. The CDR3 totals 17 residues. The junction had 7 bases not matched to a gene; V was cut back by 4 bases and J by 0 bases. Looked up from germline, CDR1 is SGHVS and CDR2 is FNYEAQ. The CDR3 loop is CASSSSGGTYSYNEQFF. The DNA for the CDR3 is TGTGCCAGCAGCTCAAGCGGGGGGACCTACTCCTACAATGAGCAGTTCTTC.

The V and J genes are TRBV4-3 and TRBJ2-7; TRBD2 aligns across 7 bases. The trim removed 2 bases at V and 6 bases at J, leaving 7 bases unmatched. Germline CDR1 LGHNA, CDR2 YSLEER. This CDR3 region has 14 residues. The CDR3 reads CASSQREGIGEQYF. CDR3 DNA: TGCGCCAGCAGCCAAAGGGAGGGGATTGGCGAGCAGTACTTC.